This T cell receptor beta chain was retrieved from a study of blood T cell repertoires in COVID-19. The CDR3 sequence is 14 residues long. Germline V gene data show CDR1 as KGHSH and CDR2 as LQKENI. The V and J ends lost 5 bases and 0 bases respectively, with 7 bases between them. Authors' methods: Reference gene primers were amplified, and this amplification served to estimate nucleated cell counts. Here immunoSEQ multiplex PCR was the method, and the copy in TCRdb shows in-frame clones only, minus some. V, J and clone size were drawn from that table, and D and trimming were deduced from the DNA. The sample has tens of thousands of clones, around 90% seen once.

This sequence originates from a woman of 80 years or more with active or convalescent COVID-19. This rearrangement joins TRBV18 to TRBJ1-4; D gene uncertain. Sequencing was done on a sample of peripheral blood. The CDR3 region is CASSERATNEKLFF. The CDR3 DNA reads TGTGCCAGCTCAGAGCGAGCAACTAATGAAAAACTGTTTTTT. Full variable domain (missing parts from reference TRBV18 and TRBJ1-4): NAGVMQNPRHLVRRRGQEARLRCSPMKGHSHVYWYRQLPEEGLKFMVYLQKENIIDESGMPKERFSAEFPKEGPSILRIQQVVRGDSAAYFCASSERATNEKLFFGSGTQLSVL.